Listed below are T cell receptor beta chains from one sample, sequenced in a study of regulatory T cells in long-lasting Graves disease. TCRdb ran MiXCR on the multiplex PCR reads and lists one entry per CDR3 protein. This sample yields about 340,000 distinct CDR3 sequences, of which 20% are seen a single time; 25% to 35% belongs to the top ten. This specimen was peripheral blood mononuclear cells (PBMCs), taken when the disease was refractory, from a patient treated with antithyroid drugs. The source of these receptors is a female donor with Graves disease. The CDR3 runs from the conserved cysteine through the conserved F or W.

>TRBV28|12
CATPPTAYEQYF
>TRBV7-8|14
CASSLSGIDYGYTF
>TRBV4-1|14
CASSPHPASYEQYF
>TRBV27|14
CASSYDRGNYGYTF
>TRBV29-1|13
CSVQQGMDTEAFF
>TRBV2|12
CASSGQGPGYTF
>TRBV2|16
CASSDSKMDVQDTQYF
>TRBV3-1|17
CASSQGGGRGPVAEAFF
>TRBV6-1|16
CASSEPVPRGSGTKYF
>TRBV6-1|14
CASNMRADTGELFF
>TRBV28|17
CASSKGVRFTNTGELFF
>TRBV7-3|12
CASSGGASGYTF
>TRBV20-1|12
CSAGRDLTEAFF
>TRBV6-1|12
CASRARGSGYTF
>TRBV28|16
CASSSYRVSGANVLTF
>TRBV12-3/TRBV12-4|16
CASSSQTGTADQPQHF
>TRBV7-3|8
CASPRRYF
>TRBV7-2|16
CASSLPRGFRTGELFF
>TRBV18|15
CASSRGLGGPESYTF
>TRBV20-1|12
CSATHPGAEQYF
>TRBV3-1|13
CASSQGPESPLHF
>TRBV6-9|14
CASSYSQMMETQYF
>TRBV27|14
CASRPTSSGNTIYF
>TRBV20-1|14
CSARGQGLGEKLFF
>TRBV7-2|16
CASSLGTGRVNTEAFF
>TRBV30|14
CAWARDRNTDTQYF
>TRBV20-1|13
CSATGGSKETQYF
>TRBV20-1|16
CSATRDLGTYNSPLHF
>TRBV13|17
CANSLLLSTDRSYEQYF
>TRBV20-1|16
CSARGGAGGRVDTQYF
>TRBV7-2|17
CASSSSTSGGSRNEQFF
>TRBV7-9|16
CASSLVGVSLGNEQCF
>TRBV27|15
CASSKDRGESYTQYF
>TRBV12-3/TRBV12-4|14
CASSRTGIGEKLFF
>TRBV12-3/TRBV12-4|14
CAGSFGQGRHEQYF
>TRBV19|16
CASSQSKAGFTGELFF
>TRBV20-1|13
CSALSGQGYEQYF
>TRBV7-2|14
CASSLAGYNSPLHF
>TRBV9|15
CASSNSQREWDEQYF
>TRBV6-2/TRBV6-3|14
CASSTVTGNTEAFF
>TRBV12-3/TRBV12-4|14
CASSFRPGGEKLFF
>TRBV7-2|14
CASSLNRGNTEAFF
>TRBV6-2/TRBV6-3|14
CASSRPGTDQPQHF
>TRBV20-1|15
CSARAAGGVNQPQHF
>TRBV13|14
CASSLNFDHEKLFF
>TRBV7-2|15
CASSFTSGGSDTQYF
>TRBV12-3/TRBV12-4|14
CASSFWTGRYEQYF
>TRBV14|13
CASSQRPSGGYTF
>TRBV5-1|16
CASSFIVTREGNEQFF
>TRBV9|16
CASSVGVGQSGNTIYF
>TRBV5-1|11
CASSLGEKAFF
>TRBV7-9|10
CASSLLDAFF
>TRBV29-1|13
CSVARDSNSPLHF
>TRBV5-1|15
CASSIQGALSRGYTF